Below, one TCR beta chain is given with its context. J was trimmed by 8 bases and V by 9 bases; bases with no gene match: 4. This CDR3 contains 13 residues. Germline CDR1 reads KGHDR; CDR2 reads SFDVKD. The sample originates from a study of blood T cell repertoires in COVID-19. The repertoire was sequenced with immunoSEQ multiplex PCR; TCRdb's copy has only in-frame clones and lacks some. This sample has 88,000 or so clones, with 70% to 80% found just once. Sequenced input: peripheral blood. The origin of this receptor is a human donor in a cohort sampled during active COVID-19. This chain uses TRBV24-1 with TRBJ1-4; 11 bases agree with TRBD1. DNA of the CDR3: TGTGCCACCCAAAGGACAGGGGGCGAAAAACTGTTTTTT. It is translated as CATQRTGGEKLFF.